These 23 T cell receptor beta chains came from one sample sequenced in a study of blood T cell repertoires in COVID-19 (dated by TCRdb to 2018 to 2020). The method was the immunoSEQ multiplex PCR assay. The table comes from immuneACCESS by way of TCRdb, which keeps in-frame sequences with V and J called. Part of the clones is missing from these tables; in studies checked, under half for an unresolved V gene and the rest for unknown reasons. This sample comprises some 70,000 clones, about 80% of them detected only once. The ten largest account for approximately 12% of the sample. Sequencing was done on a sample of peripheral blood. The receptors were sampled from a human donor in a cohort sampled during active COVID-19.

V gene TRBV18 combines with J gene TRBJ1-5; maybe TRBD1 (6 bases). The CDR3 totals 17 residues. V was shortened by 0 bases and J by 2 bases, with 14 bases between the two germline ends. Germline lookup yields CDR1 KGHSH and CDR2 LQKENI. CDR3 sequence (DNA): TGTGCCAGCTCACCACCCCAAGGCGGGGGCGGCAATCAGCCCCAGCATTTT. Its protein is CASSPPQGGGGNQPQHF.

This rearrangement joins TRBV6-1 to TRBJ1-5; perhaps TRBD1 as D (5 bases). Germline V gene data show CDR1 as MNHNS and CDR2 as SASEGT. Trimming removed 4 bases at V and 0 bases at J, with 16 bases between. The CDR3 has 17 residues. CDR3 in amino acids: CASSGGGGIDSNQPQHF. CDR3 nucleotides: TGTGCCAGCAGTGGGGGGGGTGGGATCGATAGCAATCAGCCCCAGCATTTT.

The chain recombines TRBV5-1 with TRBJ1-2, with 7 positions matching TRBD1. The CDR3 extends over 14 amino acids. Germline CDR1 is SGHRS and CDR2 is YFSETQ. V lost 0 bases to trimming and J lost 2 bases; unmatched junction nucleotides: 1. The CDR3 loop is CASSLGQGNYGYTF. CDR3 in DNA: TGCGCCAGCAGCTTGGGACAGGGAAACTATGGCTACACCTTC.

This clone was observed a single time. This chain uses TRBV27 with TRBJ2-1, with D maybe TRBD2 (6 bases). V lost 2 bases to trimming and J lost 3 bases, with 8 bases between them. This CDR3 is built from 14 residues. Germline V gene lookup returns CDR1 MNHEY and CDR2 SMNVEV (reference sequence). This CDR3 reads CASSLRTNYNEQFF. CDR3 DNA sequence: TGTGCCAGCAGTTTACGGACTAACTACAATGAGCAGTTCTTC.

The chain carries TRBV6-5 and TRBJ2-5; TRBD2 is a possible D gene (6 bases). From germline, CDR1 is MNHEY and CDR2 SVGAGI. V was pared by 6 bases and J by 2 bases, with 13 bases between. This CDR3 region has 14 residues. As DNA, the CDR3 is TGTGCCAGCAGGGGACTGATAGAACAAGAGACCCAGTACTTC. Its translation is CASRGLIEQETQYF.

The chain links TRBV11-1 to TRBJ2-3, with 9 bases fitting TRBD2. V gave up 0 bases and J gave up 6 bases; unmatched junction bases: 7. Germline V gene lookup returns CDR1 SGHAT and CDR2 FQDESV (reference sequence). The length of the CDR3 is 16 residues. The CDR3: CASSLAAAGGYDTQYF. The CDR3 nucleotides read TGTGCCAGCAGCTTAGCGGCGGCGGGAGGGTACGATACGCAGTATTTT.

The chain combines TRBV24-1 with TRBJ2-1, with 7 bases identical to TRBD2. This CDR3 region has 14 residues. The germline CDR1 and CDR2 sequences are KGHDR and SFDVKD. The V gene end was trimmed by 9 bases and the J gene end by 7 bases; junction bases not matched to a gene: 11. The CDR3 loop reads CATRESGITNEQFF. The CDR3 coding sequence is TGTGCCACCCGGGAGAGCGGGATCACGAATGAGCAGTTCTTC.

The chain's CDR3 is CASSGEGPKTSKGYNEQFF. The DNA of the CDR3 is TGTGCCAGCAGCGGGGAGGGACCAAAAACATCTAAGGGCTACAATGAGCAGTTCTTC. The chain couples TRBV7-9 to TRBJ2-1; 7 nucleotides agree with TRBD2. The CDR3 runs 19 residues. Germline lookup yields CDR1 SEHNR and CDR2 FQNEAQ (reference sequence). J lost 3 bases, V lost 5 bases, and 19 bases had no gene match. Full variable domain (outside the CDR3, taken from reference TRBV7-9 and TRBJ2-1): DTGVSQNPRHKITKRGQNVTFRCDPISEHNRLYWYRQTLGQGPEFLTYFQNEAQLEKSRLLSDRFSAERPKGSFSTLEIQRTEQGDSAMYLCASSGEGPKTSKGYNEQFFGPGTRLTVL.

The V call is TRBV5-1, the J call TRBJ1-1; 7 bases map to TRBD1. This CDR3 contains 15 residues. Germline-derived CDR1 and CDR2 are SGHRS and YFSETQ. Losses at the gene ends were 0 bases for V and 6 bases for J; bases not matched to a gene: 8. CDR3 nucleotide sequence: TGCGCCAGCAGCTTGGGACAGGGCTCAGTCTCTGAAGCTTTCTTT. Amino acids: CASSLGQGSVSEAFF.

The gene calls are TRBV9 and TRBJ1-1; D not resolved. Trimming cost V 0 bases and J 3 bases, with 12 bases left between them. Germline values: CDR1 SGDLS, CDR2 YYNGEE. The CDR3 runs 15 residues. CDR3 in amino acids: CASSVGGDQDTEAFF. The CDR3 DNA follows: TGTGCCAGCAGCGTAGGTGGAGATCAAGACACTGAAGCTTTCTTT.

The rearrangement joins TRBV6-4 to TRBJ2-2, with D perhaps matching TRBD2 (6 bases). In germline, CDR1 is MRHNA, CDR2 SNTAGT. CDR3 length equals 14 residues. The V end was cut by 8 bases, the J end by 2 bases, with 12 bases between. The CDR3 DNA reads as TGTGCCAGCCGGCTGGGGGGTAACACCGGGGAGCTGTTTTTT. This encodes CASRLGGNTGELFF.

The chain combines TRBV7-3 with TRBJ1-2; 9 nucleotides agree with TRBD1. The CDR3 is 13 amino acids. The V and J ends lost 6 bases and 8 bases, in that order; junction bases with no gene match: 7. Germline V CDR1 and CDR2: SGHTA, FQGTGA. The CDR3, as DNA: TGTGCCAGCAGTCAACAGGGGGCGCGAGGCTACACCTTC. This sequence encodes CASSQQGARGYTF.

The chain has TRBV9 and TRBJ1-6; 7 bases agree with TRBD1. With 3 bases clipped from V and 7 bases from J, the junction kept 4 bases outside the gene matches. The germline CDR1 and CDR2 sequences are SGDLS and YYNGEE. The CDR3 spans 14 residues. The CDR3 sequence is CASSAGQPNSPLHF. CDR3 in DNA: TGTGCCAGCAGCGCGGGACAGCCAAATTCACCCCTCCACTTT.

The chain is built from TRBV7-2 and TRBJ2-6; D not resolved. Trimming removed 5 bases at V and 0 bases at J, with 8 bases between. The CDR3 covers 15 residues. CDR1 SGHTA and CDR2 FQGNSA come from the germline V gene. The CDR3 spells CASSTQISGANVLTF. For the CDR3, the DNA is TGTGCCAGCAGCACACAGATCTCTGGGGCCAACGTCCTGACTTTC.

This clone was recorded once. The chain combines TRBV7-6 with TRBJ1-1; 7 positions match TRBD1. The CDR3 is 15 amino acids. Unmatched junction bases numbered 6, after V lost 5 bases and J lost 0 bases. Germline CDR1 SGHVS, CDR2 FNYEAQ. The CDR3 spells CASSRIRGLNTEAFF. The CDR3, as DNA: TGTGCCAGCAGCCGTATCAGGGGGTTGAACACTGAAGCTTTCTTT.

This clone came up once. V is TRBV4-3 and J is TRBJ2-3; D gene unclear. The ends were cut back, 2 bases at V and 4 bases at J, with 16 bases in the middle. Germline V gene lookup returns CDR1 LGHNA and CDR2 YSLEER. This CDR3 contains 16 residues. This CDR3 reads CASSQSPLSVSDTQYF. The CDR3 DNA reads TGCGCCAGCAGCCAATCCCCCCTTTCCGTCTCAGATACGCAGTATTTT.

The V and J genes are TRBV24-1 and TRBJ2-3; 7 bases map to TRBD1. Germline assignment: CDR1 KGHDR and CDR2 SFDVKD. Losses at the gene ends were 3 bases for V and 3 bases for J; bases not matched to a gene: 5. The CDR3 contains 15 residues. CDR3 protein: CATSDATGRTDTQYF. The CDR3 DNA is TGTGCCACCAGTGATGCGACAGGGCGAACAGATACGCAGTATTTT.

This chain links TRBV5-1 with TRBJ2-7, with TRBD1 matching 7 bases. Germline V CDR1 and CDR2: SGHRS, YFSETQ. The CDR3 runs 16 residues. The trim removed 0 bases at V and 1 base at J, leaving 7 bases unmatched. The CDR3 is CASSLGPGGSSYEQYF. CDR3 coding DNA: TGCGCCAGCAGCTTGGGTCCAGGGGGTTCTTCCTACGAGCAGTACTTC.

This clone was picked up a small number of times. The genes are TRBV7-2 and TRBJ1-2; the match to TRBD1 covers 7 bases. Trimming took 1 base from V and 8 from J; bases not matched to a gene: 7. CDR3 size: 14 residues. Germline-derived CDR1 and CDR2 are SGHTA and FQGNSA. The CDR3 nucleotides are TGTGCCAGCAGCTTAGGACAGGGCCCTAGGGGCTACACCTTC. This gives the protein CASSLGQGPRGYTF.

The chain uses TRBV6-5 and TRBJ2-7; D is undetermined. Trimming removed 4 bases from V and 3 bases from J, with 7 bases in between. The germline CDR1 and CDR2 sequences are MNHEY and SVGAGI. CDR3 length: 12 residues. CDR3 in amino acids: CASSSGGYEQYF. The CDR3 DNA reads as TGTGCCAGCAGTTCCGGCGGCTACGAGCAGTACTTC.

The genes are TRBV6-1 and TRBJ2-3, with 8 bases identical to TRBD2. CDR3 length equals 17 residues. The germline CDR1 and CDR2 sequences are MNHNS and SASEGT. Trimming removed 1 base from V and 1 base from J; junction bases left unmatched: 7. The CDR3 spells CASSEVWRGVGTDTQYF. The DNA of the CDR3 is TGTGCCAGCAGTGAAGTGTGGCGGGGGGTCGGCACAGATACGCAGTATTTT.

This rearrangement joins TRBV2 to TRBJ2-1; 7 positions agree with TRBD2. The CDR3 runs 12 residues. Germline CDR1 SNHLY, CDR2 FYNNEI. V gave up 4 bases and J gave up 7 bases; unmatched junction bases: 1. The CDR3 DNA is TGTGCCAGCAGTGGGGGGGGAAATGAGCAGTTCTTC. This gives the protein CASSGGGNEQFF.

The chain is built from TRBV9 and TRBJ2-3, with D unresolved. This CDR3 has 14 residues. CDR1 SGDLS and CDR2 YYNGEE come from the germline V gene. Between the trimmed V and J ends, which lost 0 bases and 5 bases, there was a span of 10 bases. CDR3 region: CASSVGEVRDTQYF. CDR3 in DNA: TGTGCCAGCAGCGTAGGAGAGGTTAGAGATACGCAGTATTTT.